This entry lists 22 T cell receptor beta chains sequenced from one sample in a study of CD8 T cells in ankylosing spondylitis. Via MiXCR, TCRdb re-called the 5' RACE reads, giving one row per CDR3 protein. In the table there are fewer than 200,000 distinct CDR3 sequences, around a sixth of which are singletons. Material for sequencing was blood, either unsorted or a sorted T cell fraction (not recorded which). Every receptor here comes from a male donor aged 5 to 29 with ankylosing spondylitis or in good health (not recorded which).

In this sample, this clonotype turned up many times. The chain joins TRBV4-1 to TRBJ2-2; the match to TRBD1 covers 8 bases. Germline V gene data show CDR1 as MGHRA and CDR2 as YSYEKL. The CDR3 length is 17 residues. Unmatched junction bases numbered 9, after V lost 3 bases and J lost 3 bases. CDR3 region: CASSHSRTGIDTGELFF. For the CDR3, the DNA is TGCGCCAGCAGCCACTCCCGGACAGGGATAGACACCGGGGAGCTGTTTTTT.

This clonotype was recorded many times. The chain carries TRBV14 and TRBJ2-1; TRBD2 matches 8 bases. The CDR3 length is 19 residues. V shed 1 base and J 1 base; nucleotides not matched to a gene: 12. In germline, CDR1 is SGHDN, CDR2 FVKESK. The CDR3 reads CASSQVSREAPISYNEQFF. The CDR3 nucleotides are TGTGCCAGCAGCCAAGTTTCGCGGGAGGCCCCAATATCCTACAATGAGCAGTTCTTC.

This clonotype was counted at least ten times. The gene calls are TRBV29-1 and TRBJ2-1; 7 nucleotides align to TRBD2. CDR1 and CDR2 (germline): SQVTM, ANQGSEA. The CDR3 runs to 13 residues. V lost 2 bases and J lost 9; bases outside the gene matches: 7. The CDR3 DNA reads TGCAGCGTTGAATTCGGCGGGAGTAGTGAGCAGTTCTTC. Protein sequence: CSVEFGGSSEQFF.

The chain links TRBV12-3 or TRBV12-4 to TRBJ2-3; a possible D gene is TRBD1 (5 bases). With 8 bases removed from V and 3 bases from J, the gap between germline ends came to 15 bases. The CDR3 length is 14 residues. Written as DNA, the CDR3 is TGTGCCAGCTCCGTCCAGGGTTTTACAGATACGCAGTATTTT. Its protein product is CASSVQGFTDTQYF.

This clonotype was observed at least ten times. CDR3 amino acids: CASSLLEMGYEQYF. Written as DNA, the CDR3 is TGTGCCAGCAGCTTATTGGAGATGGGGTACGAGCAGTACTTC. This chain connects TRBV13 to TRBJ2-7; D unclear. Germline V gene sequence: CDR1 PRHDT, CDR2 FYEKMQ (reference sequence). The V end lost 2 bases, the J end lost 4 bases, and 12 bases lay between the germline ends. The CDR3 extends over 14 amino acids.

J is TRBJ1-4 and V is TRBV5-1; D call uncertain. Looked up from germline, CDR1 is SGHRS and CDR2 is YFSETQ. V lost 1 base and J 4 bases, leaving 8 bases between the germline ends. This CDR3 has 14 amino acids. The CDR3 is CASSLSAGNEKLFF. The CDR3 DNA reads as TGCGCCAGCAGCTTGAGCGCCGGTAATGAAAAACTGTTTTTT.

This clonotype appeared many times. The DNA for the CDR3 is TGTGCCAGCAGACCCGGACAGGGGCATTACTATGGCTACACCTTC. Amino acids: CASRPGQGHYYGYTF. The chain has TRBV5-6 and TRBJ1-2, with 9 positions matching TRBD1. The germline V gene has CDR1 SGHDT and CDR2 YYEEEE. CDR3 length: 15 amino acids. V was clipped by 5 bases and J by 3 bases; unmatched bases: 8.

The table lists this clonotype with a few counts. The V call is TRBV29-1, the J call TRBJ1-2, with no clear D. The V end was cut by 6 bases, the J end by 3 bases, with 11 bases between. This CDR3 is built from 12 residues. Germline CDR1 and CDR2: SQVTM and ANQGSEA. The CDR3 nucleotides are TGCAGCGTGAGGACGGGAGACTATGGCTACACCTTC. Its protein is CSVRTGDYGYTF.

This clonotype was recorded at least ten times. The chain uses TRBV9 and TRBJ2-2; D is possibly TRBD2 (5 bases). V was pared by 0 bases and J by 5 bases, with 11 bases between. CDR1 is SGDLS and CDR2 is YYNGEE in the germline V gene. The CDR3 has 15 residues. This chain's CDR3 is CASSVDRGYTGELFF. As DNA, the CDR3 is TGTGCCAGCAGCGTAGATCGGGGTTATACCGGGGAGCTGTTTTTT.

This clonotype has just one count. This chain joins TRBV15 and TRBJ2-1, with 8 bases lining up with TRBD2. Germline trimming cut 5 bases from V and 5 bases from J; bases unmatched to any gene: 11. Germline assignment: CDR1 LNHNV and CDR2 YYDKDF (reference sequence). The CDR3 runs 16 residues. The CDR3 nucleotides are TGTGCCACCAGCCCATTAAGCGGGAGCCACAACAATGAGCAGTTCTTC. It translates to CATSPLSGSHNNEQFF. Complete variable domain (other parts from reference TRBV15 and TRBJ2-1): DAMVIQNPRYQVTQFGKPVTLSCSQTLNHNVMYWYQQKSSQAPKLLFHYYDKDFNNEADTPDNFQSRRPNTSFCFLDIRSPGLGDTAMYLCATSPLSGSHNNEQFFGPGTRLTVL.

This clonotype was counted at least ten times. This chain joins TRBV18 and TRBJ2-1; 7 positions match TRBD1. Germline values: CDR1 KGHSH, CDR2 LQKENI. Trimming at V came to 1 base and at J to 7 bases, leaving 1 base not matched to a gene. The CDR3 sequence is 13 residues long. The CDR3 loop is CASSPQTGNEQFF. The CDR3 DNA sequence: TGTGCCAGCTCACCACAGACAGGGAATGAGCAGTTCTTC.

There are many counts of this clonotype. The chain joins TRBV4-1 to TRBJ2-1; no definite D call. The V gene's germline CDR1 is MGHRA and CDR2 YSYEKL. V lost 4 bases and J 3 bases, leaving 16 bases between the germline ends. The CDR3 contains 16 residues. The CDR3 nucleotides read TGCGCCAGCAGCCGCACGTGGGAAATTAACTACAATGAGCAGTTCTTC. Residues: CASSRTWEINYNEQFF.

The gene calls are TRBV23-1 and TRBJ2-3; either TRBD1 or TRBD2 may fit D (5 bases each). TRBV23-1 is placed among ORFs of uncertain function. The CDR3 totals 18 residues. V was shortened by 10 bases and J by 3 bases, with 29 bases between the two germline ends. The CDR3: CAIHRDGARFKGTDTQYF. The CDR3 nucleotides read TGCGCCATCCACCGGGACGGGGCGCGCTTCAAGGGAACAGATACGCAGTATTTT.

The CDR3 region has the DNA TGTGCCAGCAGTGGTTCCGGGACAGCCTTAGGGGAGCTGTTTTTT. Encoded protein: CASSGSGTALGELFF. The V call is TRBV25-1, the J call TRBJ2-2; the match to TRBD1 covers 7 bases. The CDR3 sequence is 15 residues long. V gave up 4 bases and J gave up 8 bases; unmatched junction bases: 10. Germline V gene lookup returns CDR1 MGHDK and CDR2 SYGVNS.

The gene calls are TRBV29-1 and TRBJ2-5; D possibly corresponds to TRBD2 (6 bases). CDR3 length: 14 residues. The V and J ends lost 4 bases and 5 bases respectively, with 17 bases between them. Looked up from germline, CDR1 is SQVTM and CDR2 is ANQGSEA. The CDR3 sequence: CSVVSGPAGETQYF. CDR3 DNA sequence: TGCAGCGTTGTATCAGGGCCTGCGGGGGAGACCCAGTACTTC.

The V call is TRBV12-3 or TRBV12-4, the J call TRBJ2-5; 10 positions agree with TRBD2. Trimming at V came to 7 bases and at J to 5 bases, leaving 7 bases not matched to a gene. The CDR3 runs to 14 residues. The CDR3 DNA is TGTGCCAGCACACCTAGCGGGAGAGGGGAGACCCAGTACTTC. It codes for CASTPSGRGETQYF.

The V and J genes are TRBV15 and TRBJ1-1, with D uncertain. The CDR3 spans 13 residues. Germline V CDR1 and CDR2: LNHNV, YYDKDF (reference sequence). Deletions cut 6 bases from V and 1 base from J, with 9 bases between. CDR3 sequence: CATRPRQNTEAFF. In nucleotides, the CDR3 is TGTGCCACCAGACCCCGACAGAACACTGAAGCTTTCTTT.

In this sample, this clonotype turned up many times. The CDR3 DNA reads TGCAGTGCTAGAGCGGAGTGGACAGGGTCCCTTTTCTACGAGCAGTACTTC. Amino acids: CSARAEWTGSLFYEQYF. The chain links TRBV20-1 to TRBJ2-7; TRBD1 agrees at 8 bases. V gave up 1 base and J gave up 3 bases; unmatched junction bases: 14. The CDR3 has 17 residues. Germline V gene sequence: CDR1 DFQATT, CDR2 SNEGSKA (reference sequence).

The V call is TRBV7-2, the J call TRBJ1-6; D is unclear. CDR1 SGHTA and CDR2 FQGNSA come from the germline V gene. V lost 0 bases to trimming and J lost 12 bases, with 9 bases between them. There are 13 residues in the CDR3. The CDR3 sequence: CASSLAFGKPLHF. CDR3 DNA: TGTGCCAGCAGCTTAGCGTTCGGAAAACCCCTCCACTTT.

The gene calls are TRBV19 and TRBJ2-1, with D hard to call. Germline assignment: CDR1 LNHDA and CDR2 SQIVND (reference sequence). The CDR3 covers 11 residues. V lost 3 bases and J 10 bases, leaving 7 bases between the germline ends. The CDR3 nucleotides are TGTGCCAGTAGTATTTCAACCGAGCAGTTCTTC. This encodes CASSISTEQFF.

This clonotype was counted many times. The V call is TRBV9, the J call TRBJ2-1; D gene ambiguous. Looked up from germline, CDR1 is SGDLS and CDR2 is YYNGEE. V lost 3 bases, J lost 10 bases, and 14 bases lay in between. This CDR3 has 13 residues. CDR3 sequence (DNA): TGTGCCAGCAGCGAAATACCCCGACGGGAGCAGTTCTTC. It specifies CASSEIPRREQFF.

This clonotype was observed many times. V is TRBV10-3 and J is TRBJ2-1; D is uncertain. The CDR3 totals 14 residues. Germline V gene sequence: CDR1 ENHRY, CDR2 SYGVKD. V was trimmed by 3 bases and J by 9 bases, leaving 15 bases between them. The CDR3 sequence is CAISERDPATEQFF. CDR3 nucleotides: TGTGCCATCAGTGAACGTGACCCTGCGACTGAGCAGTTCTTC.